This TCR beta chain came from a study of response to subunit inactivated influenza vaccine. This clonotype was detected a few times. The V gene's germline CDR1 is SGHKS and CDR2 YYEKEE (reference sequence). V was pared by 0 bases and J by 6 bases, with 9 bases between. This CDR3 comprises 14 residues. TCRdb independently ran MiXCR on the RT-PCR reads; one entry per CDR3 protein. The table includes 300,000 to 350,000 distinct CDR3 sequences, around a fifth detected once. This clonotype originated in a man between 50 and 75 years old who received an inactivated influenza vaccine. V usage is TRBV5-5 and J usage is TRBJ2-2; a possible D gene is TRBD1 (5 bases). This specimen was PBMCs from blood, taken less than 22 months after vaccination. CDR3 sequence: CASSLGQLPGELFF. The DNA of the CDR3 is TGTGCCAGCAGCTTGGGACAGTTGCCCGGGGAGCTGTTTTTT.